One sample yielded the 21 T cell receptor beta chains listed below, sequenced in a study of blood T cell repertoires in COVID-19. The data were produced by immunoSEQ multiplex PCR, yet TCRdb's version contains in-frame clones alone and is incomplete. The sample shows about 50,000 clones, roughly 90% of them seen only once. What was sequenced was peripheral blood. These TCRs come from a human donor in a cohort sampled during active COVID-19.

The V gene is TRBV9, the J gene TRBJ2-1; 9 bases map to TRBD2. The germline CDR1 and CDR2 sequences are SGDLS and YYNGEE. The CDR3 covers 17 residues. Trimming at V came to 3 bases and at J to 5 bases, leaving 12 bases not matched to a gene. The CDR3 loop is CASSGHLSGGLDNEQFF. The CDR3 nucleotides read TGTGCCAGCAGCGGCCACTTAAGCGGGGGGCTGGACAATGAGCAGTTCTTC.

V and J are TRBV2 and TRBJ2-3, with 14 bases that match TRBD2. Looked up from germline, CDR1 is SNHLY and CDR2 is FYNNEI. The CDR3 is 16 amino acids. V trimming: 5 bases; J trimming: 4 bases; junction bases outside the gene matches: 5. In DNA, the CDR3 is TGTGCCAGCAGTCCGGGACTAGCGGGGGTTCCAGATACGCAGTATTTT. Protein product: CASSPGLAGVPDTQYF. The whole variable domain, filled in from reference TRBV2 and TRBJ2-3, reads EPEVTQTPSHQVTQMGQEVILRCVPISNHLYFYWYRQILGQKVEFLVSFYNNEISEKSEIFDDQFSVERPDGSNFTLKIRSTKLEDSAMYFCASSPGLAGVPDTQYFGPGTRLTVL.

The chain is built from TRBV2 and TRBJ2-5, with 9 bases identical to TRBD1. Germline assignment: CDR1 SNHLY and CDR2 FYNNEI. This CDR3 spans 14 amino acids. Losses at the gene ends were 5 bases for V and 3 bases for J; bases not matched to a gene: 4. The CDR3 bases are TGTGCCAGCAGTTTGGACAGGGGAAAAGAGACCCAGTACTTC. Translating gives CASSLDRGKETQYF.

The J gene is TRBJ2-1, the V gene TRBV6-5; D ambiguous. Germline loops: CDR1 MNHEY, CDR2 SVGAGI. CDR3 length: 13 residues. Trimming stripped 0 bases from V and 5 bases from J, with 5 bases between. In DNA form, the CDR3 reads TGTGCCAGCAGTTACTCGCGCGACAATGAGCAGTTCTTC. Translating it yields CASSYSRDNEQFF.

The chain is built from TRBV7-2 and TRBJ2-2; D uncertain. CDR3 size: 15 residues. Germline assignment: CDR1 SGHTA and CDR2 FQGNSA. V was clipped by 5 bases and J by 0 bases, with 10 bases between them. The CDR3 region is CASSPRRANTGELFF. The CDR3 bases are TGTGCCAGCAGCCCCCGTCGGGCGAACACCGGGGAGCTGTTTTTT. Supplemented by reference TRBV7-2 and TRBJ2-2, the full variable domain reads GAGVSQSPSNKVTEKGKDVELRCDPISGHTALYWYRQSLGQGLEFLIYFQGNSAPDKSGLPSDRFSAERTGGSVSTLTIQRTQQEDSAVYLCASSPRRANTGELFFGEGSRLTVL.

The chain couples TRBV3-1 (or the pseudogene TRBV3-2) to TRBJ1-6; TRBD1 aligns across 8 bases. In germline, CDR1 is LGHDT, CDR2 YNNKEL (reference sequence). Trimming took 3 bases from V and 7 from J; bases not matched to a gene: 8. CDR3 length: 16 amino acids. The CDR3 DNA is TGTGCCAGCAGCCACCCTGGACAGGGAGTAAATTCACCCCTCCACTTT. It specifies CASSHPGQGVNSPLHF.

The V and J genes are TRBV6-5 and TRBJ2-2; TRBD1 matches 8 bases. CDR1 and CDR2 (germline): MNHEY, SVGAGI. This CDR3 has 14 amino acids. J gave up 2 bases and V 8 bases, and 4 bases lay outside the gene matches. The CDR3 DNA follows: TGTGCCAGCCACAGGGGGACTAACACCGGGGAGCTGTTTTTT. It translates to CASHRGTNTGELFF.

The rearrangement links TRBV6-2 or TRBV6-3 to TRBJ2-5; perhaps TRBD2 as D (6 bases). Trimming pared 5 bases from V and 5 bases from J, leaving 18 bases between. Germline values: CDR1 MNHEY, CDR2 SVGEGT. This CDR3 region has 15 residues. CDR3 protein: CASSNVGGSVETQYF. The DNA for the CDR3 is TGTGCCAGCAGTAACGTGGGGGGTTCGGTGGAGACCCAGTACTTC.

This chain joins TRBV28 and TRBJ2-7; 9 bases map to TRBD1. The V gene end was trimmed by 7 bases and the J gene end by 4 bases; junction bases not matched to a gene: 14. Germline V CDR1 and CDR2: MDHEN, SYDVKM. The CDR3 is 16 amino acids. The CDR3 sequence: CASTQLGGQGNYEQYF. CDR3 sequence (DNA): TGTGCCAGCACCCAATTGGGGGGACAGGGTAATTACGAGCAGTACTTC.

The chain carries TRBV24-1 and TRBJ1-1; no definite D call. Trimming stripped 2 bases from V and 8 bases from J, with 14 bases between. CDR1 KGHDR and CDR2 SFDVKD come from the germline V gene. The CDR3 totals 14 residues. For the CDR3, the DNA is TGTGCCACCAGTGATTCAACACGTCAACCCGAAGCTTTCTTT. This sequence encodes CATSDSTRQPEAFF.

The chain links TRBV15 to TRBJ2-7; possible D gene TRBD1, 6 bases. V was clipped by 3 bases and J by 3 bases, with 15 bases between them. This CDR3 region has 15 residues. CDR1 is LNHNV, CDR2 YYDKDF, per germline (reference sequence). In DNA form, the CDR3 reads TGTGCCACCAGCAGGGACCGGGACACCGACTACGAGCAGTACTTC. Translating it yields CATSRDRDTDYEQYF.

The chain joins TRBV19 to TRBJ1-2; 8 nucleotides match TRBD1. The V and J ends lost 4 bases and 6 bases, in that order; junction bases with no gene match: 10. Germline V gene sequence: CDR1 LNHDA, CDR2 SQIVND (reference sequence). This CDR3 is built from 15 residues. The DNA of the CDR3 is TGTGCCAGTAGTACCGACCTCAGGGGGCTAAATGGCTACACCTTC. Translating it yields CASSTDLRGLNGYTF. The full variable domain, its missing parts supplied by reference TRBV19 and TRBJ1-2, is DGGITQSPKYLFRKEGQNVTLSCEQNLNHDAMYWYRQDPGQGLRLIYYSQIVNDFQKGDIAEGYSVSREKKESFPLTVTSAQKNPTAFYLCASSTDLRGLNGYTFGSGTRLTVV.

In this sample, this clone turned up once. The chain links TRBV7-2 to TRBJ1-2; tentatively, D is TRBD1 (6 bases). V was shortened by 3 bases and J by 8 bases, with 19 bases between the two germline ends. Germline V gene sequence: CDR1 SGHTA, CDR2 FQGNSA. This CDR3 has 15 residues. The CDR3 DNA follows: TGTGCCAGCAGCTTCGAAGTCAGGGGAAGCGGCGGCTACACCTTC. This sequence encodes CASSFEVRGSGGYTF.

V gene TRBV7-8 combines with J gene TRBJ1-6; TRBD1 matches 7 bases. CDR1 is SGHVS, CDR2 FQNEAQ, per germline. V lost 5 bases to trimming and J lost 7 bases; unmatched junction nucleotides: 8. This CDR3 is 15 amino acids long. The CDR3 spells CASSDWDSSNSPLHF. In nucleotides, the CDR3 is TGTGCCAGCAGCGATTGGGACAGCTCCAATTCACCCCTCCACTTT.

The chain combines TRBV7-2 with TRBJ1-1; 9 nucleotides align to TRBD1. Germline V CDR1 and CDR2: SGHTA, FQGNSA. The CDR3 consists of 14 residues. Trimming cost V 4 bases and J 10 bases; bases outside gene matches: 10. The CDR3 DNA sequence: TGTGCCAGCAGCTCCCCCGGGACAGGGAGCGGAGCTTTCTTT. This codes for CASSSPGTGSGAFF. Looking up the rest from reference TRBV7-2 and TRBJ1-1 gives the full variable domain: GAGVSQSPSNKVTEKGKDVELRCDPISGHTALYWYRQSLGQGLEFLIYFQGNSAPDKSGLPSDRFSAERTGGSVSTLTIQRTQQEDSAVYLCASSSPGTGSGAFFGQGTRLTVV.

The V gene is TRBV5-1, the J gene TRBJ2-7; 15 nucleotides agree with TRBD2. The CDR3 is made up of 16 amino acids. Trimming removed 0 bases from V and 7 bases from J; junction bases left unmatched: 5. Germline assignment: CDR1 SGHRS and CDR2 YFSETQ. This CDR3 reads CASSLEGLAGGREQYF. As DNA, the CDR3 is TGCGCCAGCAGCTTGGAGGGACTAGCGGGAGGACGTGAGCAGTACTTC.

This clone has more than one count but fewer than ten. The chain carries TRBV6-6 and TRBJ1-5, with 8 bases identical to TRBD1. This CDR3 has 14 residues. CDR1 is MNHNY and CDR2 is SVGAGI in the germline V gene (reference sequence). V was pared by 6 bases and J by 2 bases, with 3 bases of the junction left unmatched. The CDR3 bases are TGTGCCAGCAGCGACAGGGGCCGCAATCAGCCCCAGCATTTT. It is translated as CASSDRGRNQPQHF.

The chain recombines TRBV12-5 with TRBJ2-5; 10 bases are a match to TRBD2. This CDR3 has 16 amino acids. In germline, CDR1 is LGHNT, CDR2 FRNRAP. J was trimmed by 7 bases and V by 2 bases; bases with no gene match: 10. The CDR3 nucleotides are TGTGCTAGTGGTTTGACCCTGGAGCGGGGGGGCGGGACCCAGTACTTC. Encoded protein: CASGLTLERGGGTQYF.

The V and J genes are TRBV5-1 and TRBJ2-2; 9 bases line up with TRBD1. Germline V gives CDR1 SGHRS, CDR2 YFSETQ. The CDR3 loop spans 14 amino acids. J lost 5 bases, V lost 3 bases, and 2 bases had no gene match. CDR3 in amino acids: CASSWGQGTGELFF. Here the CDR3 DNA reads TGCGCCAGCAGCTGGGGACAGGGAACCGGGGAGCTGTTTTTT. The full variable domain, rest sourced from reference TRBV5-1 and TRBJ2-2, is KAGVTQTPRYLIKTRGQQVTLSCSPISGHRSVSWYQQTPGQGLQFLFEYFSETQRNKGNFPGRFSGRQFSNSRSEMNVSTLELGDSALYLCASSWGQGTGELFFGEGSRLTVL.

The gene calls are TRBV11-2 and TRBJ1-1; 8 nucleotides match TRBD1. This CDR3 contains 13 residues. Germline CDR1 is SGHAT and CDR2 is FQNNGV. V was pared by 5 bases and J by 3 bases, with 2 bases of the junction left unmatched. In nucleotides, the CDR3 is TGTGCCAGCAGCCCGGACAGGGACACTGAAGCTTTCTTT. Translating it yields CASSPDRDTEAFF.

The rearrangement uses TRBV2 and TRBJ2-1; 12 positions match TRBD2. The J segment lost 7 bases and the V segment lost 4 bases, leaving 8 bases of the junction unmatched. The germline V gene has CDR1 SNHLY and CDR2 FYNNEI. CDR3 size: 16 residues. The CDR3 reads CASSGGLAGLWNEQFF. DNA for the CDR3: TGTGCCAGCAGTGGGGGACTAGCGGGCCTTTGGAATGAGCAGTTCTTC.